What follows are 5 T cell receptor beta chains derived from one specimen sequenced in a study of CD8 T cells in Susac syndrome. RNA totalling roughly 0.5 to 1 ug underwent reverse transcription with random hexamers. TCRdb reprocessed the immunoSEQ multiplex PCR reads via MiXCR and lists one record per CDR3 protein. The sample holds roughly 89,000 distinct CDR3 sequences, roughly 96% seen once. The source material was CD8+ T cells from PBMCs. The receptors stem from a human donor with Susac syndrome.

This chain connects TRBV3-1 to TRBJ2-5; D is unclear. This CDR3 spans 13 amino acids. V lost 3 bases and J 3 bases, leaving 8 bases between the germline ends. The germline CDR1 and CDR2 sequences are LGHDT and YNNKEL (reference sequence). CDR3 loop: CASSQNSEETQYF. CDR3 nucleotide sequence: TGTGCCAGCAGCCAGAACAGCGAAGAGACCCAGTACTTC.

The chain uses TRBV27 and TRBJ2-3, with 7 bases fitting TRBD1. Germline V gene sequence: CDR1 MNHEY, CDR2 SMNVEV (reference sequence). V was pared by 4 bases and J by 3 bases, with 10 bases of the junction left unmatched. CDR3 length: 16 residues. The CDR3 DNA is TGTGCCAGCAGTTCCCTGACAGGGCAAAGGACAGATACGCAGTATTTT. Its protein product is CASSSLTGQRTDTQYF.

This sequence joins TRBV4-3 and TRBJ2-7, with D perhaps matching TRBD2 (7 bases). CDR3 length: 14 residues. CDR1 and CDR2 (germline): LGHNA, YSLEER. The V end lost 7 bases, the J end lost 1 base, and 14 bases lay between the germline ends. The CDR3 reads CASNWGGGSYEQYF. The CDR3 DNA is TGCGCCAGCAACTGGGGGGGCGGTTCCTACGAGCAGTACTTC.

The V call is TRBV28, the J call TRBJ1-5; weak D call: TRBD1 (6 bases). Per the germline V gene, CDR1 is MDHEN and CDR2 is SYDVKM. Deletions cut 6 bases from V and 5 bases from J, with 17 bases between. The CDR3 totals 15 residues. CDR3 loop: CASSNRVSWDQPQHF. DNA of the CDR3: TGTGCCAGCAGCAACAGGGTATCTTGGGATCAGCCCCAGCATTTT.

The rearrangement joins TRBV5-4 to TRBJ1-2, with TRBD1 identical over 7 bases. The CDR3 has 14 amino acids. CDR1 and CDR2 (germline): SGHNT, YYREEE (reference sequence). V lost 4 bases and J lost 3; bases outside the gene matches: 6. The CDR3 DNA reads TGTGCCAGCAGCCCCCAGGACAGGTACTATGGCTACACCTTC. Its translation is CASSPQDRYYGYTF.